The T cell receptor (beta chain) described here comes from a study of OX40 agonist ivuxolimab in advanced cancers. The data were produced by immunoSEQ multiplex PCR, yet TCRdb's version contains in-frame clones alone and is incomplete. The sample gives over 70,000 clones, over 80% of which show up once; approximately 0.5% is in the top ten. The CDR3 runs to 13 residues. V was clipped by 3 bases and J by 6 bases; unmatched bases: 5. Looked up from germline, CDR1 is SGHNT and CDR2 is YYREEE (reference sequence). The sample consisted of CD4+ or CD8+ T cells sorted from blood, taken in a trial of the OX40 agonist ivuxolimab. The TCR was taken from an adult with an advanced solid tumor such as melanoma, head and neck, liver or kidney cancer. The chain is built from TRBV5-4 and TRBJ2-7; 8 nucleotides line up with TRBD1. The CDR3 DNA follows: TGTGCCAGCAGCTACGCAGGGGGCGCCGAGCAGTACTTC. It encodes CASSYAGGAEQYF.